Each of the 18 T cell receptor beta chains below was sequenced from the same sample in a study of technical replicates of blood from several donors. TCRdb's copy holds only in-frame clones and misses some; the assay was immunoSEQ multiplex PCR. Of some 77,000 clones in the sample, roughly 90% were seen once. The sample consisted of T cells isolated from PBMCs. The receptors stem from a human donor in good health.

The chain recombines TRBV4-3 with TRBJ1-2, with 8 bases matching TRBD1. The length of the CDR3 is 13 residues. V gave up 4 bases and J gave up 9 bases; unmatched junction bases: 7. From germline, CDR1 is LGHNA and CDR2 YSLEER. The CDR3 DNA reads TGCGCCAGCAGCCGCAGAGACAGGGGAAGCTACACCTTC. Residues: CASSRRDRGSYTF.

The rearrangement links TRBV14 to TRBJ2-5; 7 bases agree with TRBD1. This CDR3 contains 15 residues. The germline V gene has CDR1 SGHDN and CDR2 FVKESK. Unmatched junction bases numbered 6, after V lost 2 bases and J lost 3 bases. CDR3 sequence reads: CASSQSRTGKETQYF. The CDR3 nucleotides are TGTGCCAGCAGCCAATCCAGGACAGGCAAAGAGACCCAGTACTTC.

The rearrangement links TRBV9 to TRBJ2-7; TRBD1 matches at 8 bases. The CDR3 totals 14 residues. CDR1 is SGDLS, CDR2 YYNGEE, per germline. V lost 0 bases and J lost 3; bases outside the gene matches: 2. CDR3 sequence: CASSVGDRYYEQYF. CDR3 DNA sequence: TGTGCCAGCAGCGTAGGGGACAGGTACTACGAGCAGTACTTC.

The CDR3 sequence: CASSGGNEQFF. DNA of the CDR3: TGTGCCAGCAGTGGGGGGAATGAGCAGTTCTTC. V usage is TRBV4-2 and J usage is TRBJ2-1; weak D call: TRBD2 (6 bases). Germline V gives CDR1 LGHNA, CDR2 YNFKEQ. The CDR3 sequence is 11 residues long. The ends were cut back, 6 bases at V and 7 bases at J, with 7 bases in the middle.

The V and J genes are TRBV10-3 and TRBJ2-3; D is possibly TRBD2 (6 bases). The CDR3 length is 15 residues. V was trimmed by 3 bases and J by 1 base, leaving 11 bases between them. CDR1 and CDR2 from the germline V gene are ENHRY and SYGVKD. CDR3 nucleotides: TGTGCCATCAGTGATAGTAGGGAGGGCACAGATACGCAGTATTTT. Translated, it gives CAISDSREGTDTQYF.

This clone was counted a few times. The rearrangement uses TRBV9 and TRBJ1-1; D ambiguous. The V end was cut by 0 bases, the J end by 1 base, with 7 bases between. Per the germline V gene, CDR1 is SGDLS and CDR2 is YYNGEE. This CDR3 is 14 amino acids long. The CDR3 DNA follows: TGTGCCAGCAGCGTAGTTACACAGAACACTGAAGCTTTCTTT. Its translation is CASSVVTQNTEAFF.

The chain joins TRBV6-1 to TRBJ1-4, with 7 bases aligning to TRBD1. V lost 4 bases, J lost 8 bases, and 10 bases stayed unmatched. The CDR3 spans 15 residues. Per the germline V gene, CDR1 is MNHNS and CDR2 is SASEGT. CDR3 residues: CASSATGVEEEKLFF. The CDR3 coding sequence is TGTGCCAGCAGTGCCACAGGGGTTGAGGAGGAAAAACTGTTTTTT.

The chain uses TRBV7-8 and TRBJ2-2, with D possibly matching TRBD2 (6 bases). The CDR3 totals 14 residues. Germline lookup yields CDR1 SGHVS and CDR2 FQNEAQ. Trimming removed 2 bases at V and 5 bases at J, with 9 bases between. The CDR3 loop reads CASSLRRGTGELFF. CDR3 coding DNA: TGTGCCAGCAGCTTACGTCGGGGGACCGGGGAGCTGTTTTTT.

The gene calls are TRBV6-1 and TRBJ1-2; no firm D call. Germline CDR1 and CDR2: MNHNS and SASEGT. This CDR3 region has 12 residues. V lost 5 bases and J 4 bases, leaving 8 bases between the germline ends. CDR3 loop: CASSRISYGYTF. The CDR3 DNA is TGTGCCAGCAGTCGTATTAGCTATGGCTACACCTTC.

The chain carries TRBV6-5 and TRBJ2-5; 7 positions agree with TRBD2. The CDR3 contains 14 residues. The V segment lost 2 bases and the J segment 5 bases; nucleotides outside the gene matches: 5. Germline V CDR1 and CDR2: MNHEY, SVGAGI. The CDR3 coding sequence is TGTGCCAGCAGTTACGGCGGGAGCCAGGAGACCCAGTACTTC. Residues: CASSYGGSQETQYF.

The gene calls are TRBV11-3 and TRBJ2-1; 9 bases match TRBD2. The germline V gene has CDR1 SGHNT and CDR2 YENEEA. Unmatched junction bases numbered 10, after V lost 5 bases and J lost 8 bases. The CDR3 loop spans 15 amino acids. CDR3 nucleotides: TGTGCCAGCAGCCACCCTAGCGGGATGGGGGATGAGCAGTTCTTC. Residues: CASSHPSGMGDEQFF.

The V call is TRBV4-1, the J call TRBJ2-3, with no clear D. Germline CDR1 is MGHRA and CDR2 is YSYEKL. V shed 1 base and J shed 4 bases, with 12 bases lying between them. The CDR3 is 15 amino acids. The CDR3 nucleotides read TGCGCCAGCAGCCAAGGCTTCAGCGACCCAGATACGCAGTATTTT. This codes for CASSQGFSDPDTQYF.

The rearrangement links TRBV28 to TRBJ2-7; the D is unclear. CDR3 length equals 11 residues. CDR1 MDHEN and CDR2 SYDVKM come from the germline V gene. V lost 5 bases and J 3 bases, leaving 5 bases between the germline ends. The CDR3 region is CASSPNYEQYF. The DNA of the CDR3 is TGTGCCAGCAGTCCTAACTACGAGCAGTACTTC.

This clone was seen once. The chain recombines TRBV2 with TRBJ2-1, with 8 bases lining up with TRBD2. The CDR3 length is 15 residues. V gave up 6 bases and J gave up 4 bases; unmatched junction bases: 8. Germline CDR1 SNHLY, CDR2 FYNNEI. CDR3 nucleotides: TGTGCCAGCAGGGCTTCTAGCGGGCCATACAATGAGCAGTTCTTC. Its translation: CASRASSGPYNEQFF.

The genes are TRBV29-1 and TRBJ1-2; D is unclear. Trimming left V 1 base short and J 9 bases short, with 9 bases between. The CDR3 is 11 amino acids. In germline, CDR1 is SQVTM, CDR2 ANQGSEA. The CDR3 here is CSVEGTRSYTF. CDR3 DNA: TGCAGCGTTGAAGGGACTCGGAGCTACACCTTC.

The CDR3 is CASSPLDTAYQETQYF. Here the CDR3 DNA reads TGTGCCAGCAGCCCTTTGGACACCGCGTACCAAGAGACCCAGTACTTC. J is TRBJ2-5 and V is TRBV5-5, with D maybe TRBD1 (5 bases). The CDR3 sequence is 16 residues long. With 4 bases removed from V and 0 bases from J, the gap between germline ends came to 16 bases. Germline V gene sequence: CDR1 SGHKS, CDR2 YYEKEE (reference sequence). Based on the CDR3 plus reference TRBV5-5 and TRBJ2-5, the full variable domain is DAGVTQSPTHLIKTRGQQVTLRCSPISGHKSVSWYQQVLGQGPQFIFQYYEKEERGRGNFPDRFSARQFPNYSSELNVNALLLGDSALYLCASSPLDTAYQETQYFGPGTRLLVL.

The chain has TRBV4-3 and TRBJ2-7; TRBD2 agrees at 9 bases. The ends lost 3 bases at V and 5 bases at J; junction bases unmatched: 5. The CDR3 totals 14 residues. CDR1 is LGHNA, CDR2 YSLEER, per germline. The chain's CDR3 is CASSQREGLDEQYF. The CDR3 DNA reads TGCGCCAGCAGCCAGCGGGAGGGATTAGACGAGCAGTACTTC.

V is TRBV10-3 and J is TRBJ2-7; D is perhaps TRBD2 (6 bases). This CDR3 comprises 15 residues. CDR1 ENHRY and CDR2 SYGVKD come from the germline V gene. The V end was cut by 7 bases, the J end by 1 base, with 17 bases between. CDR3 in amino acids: CAIKNISGGSYEQYF. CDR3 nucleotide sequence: TGTGCCATCAAGAATATTAGCGGAGGGTCCTACGAGCAGTACTTC.